This TCR beta chain was profiled in a study of blood T cell repertoires in COVID-19. About the research overall: Acute and convalescent COVID-19 samples came from the United States, Italy and Spain. Nucleic acid was either cDNA or gDNA, and it came from T cells, B-cell-depleted T cells, or PBMCs.

Original data processing: From reference gene primer amplification, estimates of nucleated cell counts were derived. This table comes from immunoSEQ multiplex PCR, and its TCRdb copy is limited to in-frame clones, with some not included. The V and J calls and the clone size are those of that table, but D and trimming were determined from the DNA. This sample has tens of thousands of clones; about 70% occur once, and the top ten carry 20% to 25%. The clonotype originates from an older woman in a cohort sampled during active or convalescent COVID-19. Sequencing was performed on peripheral blood.

The CDR3 protein is CASSEPGQGSGEQYF. For the CDR3, the DNA is TGTGCCAGCAGTGAACCGGGACAGGGGTCGGGCGAGCAGTACTTC. The V gene is TRBV6-1, the J gene TRBJ2-7, with 10 bases lining up with TRBD1. Trimming at V came to 2 bases and at J to 6 bases, leaving 7 bases not matched to a gene. The germline V gene encodes CDR1 MNHNS and CDR2 SASEGT. The CDR3 covers 15 residues.